Listed here are 31 T cell receptor beta chains from one sample, sequenced in a study of blood T cell repertoires in COVID-19. The assay was immunoSEQ multiplex PCR, and TCRdb's table has in-frame clones only and misses some. The repertoire holds roughly 55,000 clones, around four fifths seen once, with less than 2% in the top ten. The material sequenced was peripheral blood. These receptors all come from a woman aged 55-75 years with acute or convalescent COVID-19.

The chain recombines TRBV9 with TRBJ2-1; D is perhaps TRBD2 (6 bases). Per germline, CDR1 SGDLS and CDR2 YYNGEE. The CDR3 runs to 15 residues. V was shortened by 2 bases and J by 1 base, with 10 bases between the two germline ends. CDR3: CASSVVADSYNEQFF. The CDR3 DNA follows: TGTGCCAGCAGCGTCGTAGCGGATTCCTACAATGAGCAGTTCTTC.

This clone was counted a few times. CDR3 nucleotides: TGTGCCACCAGTGACCCTTACAGGGCTGAAGCTTTCTTT. Its translation is CATSDPYRAEAFF. V usage is TRBV24-1 and J usage is TRBJ1-1, with D perhaps TRBD1 (6 bases). CDR1 and CDR2 (germline): KGHDR, SFDVKD. V lost 4 bases and J lost 6, with 11 bases in between. CDR3 size: 13 residues.

The chain is built from TRBV18 and TRBJ1-2; no definite D call. Trimming removed 5 bases from V and 8 bases from J, with 12 bases in between. The CDR3 has 12 residues. The germline CDR1 and CDR2 sequences are KGHSH and LQKENI. CDR3 loop: CASSGEGGGYTF. CDR3 coding DNA: TGTGCCAGCTCAGGCGAGGGAGGCGGCTACACCTTC.

The chain recombines TRBV13 with TRBJ2-1; 12 bases line up with TRBD2. The CDR3 is 20 amino acids. V trimming: 2 bases; J trimming: 0 bases; junction bases outside the gene matches: 11. CDR1 is PRHDT, CDR2 FYEKMQ, per germline (reference sequence). The DNA for the CDR3 is TGTGCCAGCAGCTTACAGAGTCGGACTAGCGGGATGCTCTCCTACAATGAGCAGTTCTTC. Translation: CASSLQSRTSGMLSYNEQFF.

The chain uses TRBV29-1 and TRBJ2-7; D might be TRBD1 (5 bases). The V gene lost 3 bases and the J gene lost 7 bases, with 13 bases spanning the gap. This CDR3 spans 12 amino acids. Germline V CDR1 and CDR2: SQVTM, ANQGSEA. The CDR3 sequence: CSVEQKGREQYF. CDR3 DNA: TGCAGCGTTGAGCAGAAGGGGCGTGAGCAGTACTTC.

This rearrangement joins TRBV25-1 to TRBJ2-1; TRBD1 matches at 7 bases. With V trimmed by 3 bases and J by 3 bases, 5 bases remained unmatched. CDR1 and CDR2 from the germline V gene are MGHDK and SYGVNS. The CDR3 consists of 15 residues. In nucleotides, the CDR3 is TGTGCCAGCAGTGATGGGGACAGAAACTACAATGAGCAGTTCTTC. Translating it yields CASSDGDRNYNEQFF. Using reference TRBV25-1 and TRBJ2-1 for the parts outside the CDR3, the full variable domain is EADIYQTPRYLVIGTGKKITLECSQTMGHDKMYWYQQDPGMELHLIHYSYGVNSTEKGDLSSESTVSRIRTEHFPLTLESARPSHTSQYLCASSDGDRNYNEQFFGPGTRLTVL.

The chain couples TRBV15 to TRBJ2-1, with TRBD1 identical over 10 bases. The length of the CDR3 is 15 residues. The ends lost 5 bases at V and 8 bases at J; junction bases unmatched: 9. Germline values: CDR1 LNHNV, CDR2 YYDKDF (reference sequence). CDR3 loop: CATSSPGQGSDEQFF. The CDR3 DNA reads as TGTGCCACCAGCTCGCCGGGACAGGGGAGTGATGAGCAGTTCTTC.

As DNA, the CDR3 is TGTGCCAGCAGCTTGGTGGGGTTTGGACTTGGCTACACCTTC. Protein sequence: CASSLVGFGLGYTF. V usage is TRBV5-4 and J usage is TRBJ1-2; no firm D call. Per the germline V gene, CDR1 is SGHNT and CDR2 is YYREEE (reference sequence). This CDR3 spans 14 amino acids. Trimming shortened V by 0 bases and J by 7 bases, and 13 bases separated the two germline ends.

This clone was detected once. The chain uses TRBV7-9 and TRBJ1-4; TRBD1 aligns across 9 bases. Germline CDR1 and CDR2: SEHNR and FQNEAQ (reference sequence). The length of the CDR3 is 15 residues. Trimming cost V 2 bases and J 8 bases; bases outside gene matches: 6. The CDR3 sequence: CASSLWDRAAEKLFF. CDR3 nucleotide sequence: TGTGCCAGCAGCTTATGGGACAGGGCTGCCGAAAAACTGTTTTTT. The complete variable domain, with remaining parts taken from reference TRBV7-9 and TRBJ1-4, reads DTGVSQNPRHKITKRGQNVTFRCDPISEHNRLYWYRQTLGQGPEFLTYFQNEAQLEKSRLLSDRFSAERPKGSFSTLEIQRTEQGDSAMYLCASSLWDRAAEKLFFGSGTQLSVL.

The chain links TRBV12-3 or TRBV12-4 to TRBJ1-6, with D uncertain. This CDR3 has 13 amino acids. Trimming pared 5 bases from V and 9 bases from J, leaving 11 bases between. Here the CDR3 reads CASSPEQFSPLHF. CDR3 DNA sequence: TGTGCCAGCAGTCCCGAACAGTTTTCACCCCTCCACTTT.

The chain uses TRBV20-1 and TRBJ1-1; possible D gene TRBD1, 6 bases. V lost 3 bases and J 7 bases, leaving 18 bases between the germline ends. Germline V gene lookup returns CDR1 DFQATT and CDR2 SNEGSKA (reference sequence). The CDR3 consists of 14 residues. CDR3 in amino acids: CSASPQGYLNEAFF. The CDR3 nucleotides read TGCAGTGCTAGTCCACAGGGCTACTTAAATGAAGCTTTCTTT.

The chain recombines TRBV7-9 with TRBJ1-6, with D hard to call. Trimming removed 0 bases from V and 11 bases from J, with 8 bases in between. The germline gives CDR1 SEHNR, CDR2 FQNEAQ (reference sequence). This CDR3 has 13 amino acids. CDR3 region: CASSLAGETPLHF. CDR3 DNA: TGTGCCAGCAGCTTAGCGGGCGAGACACCCCTCCACTTT.

The chain has TRBV5-6 and TRBJ1-2, with D possibly TRBD1 on 5 matching bases. Trimming left V 3 bases short and J 2 bases short, with 11 bases between. Germline V CDR1 and CDR2: SGHDT, YYEEEE. The CDR3 spans 14 residues. The CDR3 region has the DNA TGTGCCAGCAGCTGGGGGGTTCAGAACTATGGCTACACCTTC. Its translation is CASSWGVQNYGYTF.

In DNA, the CDR3 is TGTGCCACCAGCAGAGACGGCCCTGGAGGGGGCGGGAGGACCTACGAGCAGTACTTC. This gives the protein CATSRDGPGGGGRTYEQYF. The V gene is TRBV15, the J gene TRBJ2-7; possible D gene TRBD2, 8 bases. V was pared by 0 bases and J by 2 bases, with 23 bases between. This CDR3 has 19 amino acids. Looked up from germline, CDR1 is LNHNV and CDR2 is YYDKDF (reference sequence).

The sample holds one count of this clone. The chain is built from TRBV3-1 (or the pseudogene TRBV3-2) and TRBJ1-5, with D unresolved. This CDR3 spans 14 amino acids. CDR1 and CDR2 (germline): LGHDT, YNNKEL (reference sequence). Trimming removed 0 bases from V and 2 bases from J, with 5 bases in between. The CDR3 bases are TGTGCCAGCAGCCAAGATACAGGCAATCAGCCCCAGCATTTT. Translated: CASSQDTGNQPQHF.

This sequence joins TRBV25-1 and TRBJ1-4; D call uncertain. This CDR3 is 14 amino acids long. Trimming took 6 bases from V and 2 from J, leaving 10 bases between them. CDR1 and CDR2 from the germline V gene are MGHDK and SYGVNS. CDR3 nucleotide sequence: TGTGCCAGCAGCCATGGGAGGACTAATGAAAAACTGTTTTTT. This codes for CASSHGRTNEKLFF.

This clone was counted only a few times. The rearrangement uses TRBV6-2 or TRBV6-3 and TRBJ2-7; tentatively, D is TRBD1 (5 bases). The V gene's germline CDR1 is MNHEY and CDR2 SVGEGT. Trimming removed 2 bases at V and 1 base at J, with 15 bases between. This CDR3 spans 16 amino acids. Here the CDR3 DNA reads TGTGCCAGCAGTTACAGGGGCCGCCGCCTTTCCTACGAGCAGTACTTC. It encodes CASSYRGRRLSYEQYF.

The chain joins TRBV5-1 to TRBJ2-7; TRBD1 aligns across 8 bases. Germline V gene data show CDR1 as SGHRS and CDR2 as YFSETQ. V dropped 5 bases and J dropped 5; count of bases not matched to a gene: 9. The CDR3 spans 14 residues. The CDR3 region has the DNA TGCGCCAGCAGTCCCGGACAGGGCCTCGACGAGCAGTACTTC. This translates into CASSPGQGLDEQYF.

The CDR3 region has the DNA TGCGCCAGCAGTGCTCTGGGGGCCAATGAGCAGTTCTTC. Its translation: CASSALGANEQFF. This rearrangement joins TRBV10-2 to TRBJ2-1, with D possibly matching TRBD1 (6 bases). In germline, CDR1 is WSHSY, CDR2 SAAADI. There are 13 residues in the CDR3. The ends were cut back, 4 bases at V and 6 bases at J, with 10 bases in the middle.

The chain employs TRBV30 and TRBJ1-1, with D possibly being TRBD1 (5 bases). This CDR3 region has 14 residues. From germline, CDR1 is GTSNPN and CDR2 SVGIG (reference sequence). V gave up 3 bases and J gave up 6 bases, with 17 bases separating them. This chain's CDR3 is CAWSGGGKVAEAFF. The DNA of the CDR3 is TGTGCCTGGAGCGGTGGGGGGAAGGTAGCTGAAGCTTTCTTT.

This CDR3 reads CASSYSDRDYGYTF. Here the CDR3 DNA reads TGTGCCAGCAGTTACTCCGACAGGGACTATGGCTACACCTTC. V gene TRBV6-5 combines with J gene TRBJ1-2; 7 positions agree with TRBD1. Germline CDR1 reads MNHEY; CDR2 reads SVGAGI. CDR3 length equals 14 residues. Trimming took 0 bases from V and 3 from J; bases not matched to a gene: 1.

The J gene is TRBJ2-5, the V gene TRBV7-2; 13 nucleotides agree with TRBD2. The CDR3 loop spans 16 amino acids. Per the germline V gene, CDR1 is SGHTA and CDR2 is FQGNSA. The V and J ends lost 3 bases and 7 bases, in that order; junction bases with no gene match: 8. CDR3 sequence reads: CASSFRLAGGGGTQYF. The CDR3 nucleotides are TGTGCCAGCAGCTTTAGACTAGCGGGGGGTGGTGGGACCCAGTACTTC. The complete variable domain, with remaining parts taken from reference TRBV7-2 and TRBJ2-5, reads GAGVSQSPSNKVTEKGKDVELRCDPISGHTALYWYRQSLGQGLEFLIYFQGNSAPDKSGLPSDRFSAERTGGSVSTLTIQRTQQEDSAVYLCASSFRLAGGGGTQYFGPGTRLLVL.

The V and J genes are TRBV25-1 and TRBJ1-4; 10 bases match TRBD1. Per germline, CDR1 MGHDK and CDR2 SYGVNS. V trimming: 5 bases; J trimming: 0 bases; junction bases outside the gene matches: 9. The CDR3 has 18 residues. CDR3 sequence (DNA): TGTGCCAGCAGTACCCGGGACAGGGGTAAAGCAACTAATGAAAAACTGTTTTTT. Amino acids: CASSTRDRGKATNEKLFF. Complete variable domain (other parts from reference TRBV25-1 and TRBJ1-4): EADIYQTPRYLVIGTGKKITLECSQTMGHDKMYWYQQDPGMELHLIHYSYGVNSTEKGDLSSESTVSRIRTEHFPLTLESARPSHTSQYLCASSTRDRGKATNEKLFFGSGTQLSVL.

This clone was counted once. The rearrangement joins TRBV28 to TRBJ1-5; TRBD1 matches 7 bases. The CDR3 is 15 residues long. V lost 6 bases, J lost 2 bases, and 7 bases stayed unmatched. In germline, CDR1 is MDHEN, CDR2 SYDVKM. The CDR3 coding sequence is TGTGCCAGCAGAGCCCGGGACAGAGGCAATCAGCCCCAGCATTTT. This codes for CASRARDRGNQPQHF. Together with reference TRBV28 and TRBJ1-5, the CDR3 gives the full variable domain: DVKVTQSSRYLVKRTGEKVFLECVQDMDHENMFWYRQDPGLGLRLIYFSYDVKMKEKGDIPEGYSVSREKKERFSLILESASTNQTSMYLCASRARDRGNQPQHFGDGTRLSIL.

CDR3 in amino acids: CATSEQNQPQHF. CDR3 bases: TGTGCCACCAGTGAGCAGAATCAGCCCCAGCATTTT. V gene TRBV24-1 combines with J gene TRBJ1-5; unclear D gene. Deletions cut 4 bases from V and 4 bases from J, with 4 bases between. There are 12 residues in the CDR3. The germline V gene encodes CDR1 KGHDR and CDR2 SFDVKD.

This chain joins TRBV9 and TRBJ2-5, with D possibly being TRBD1 (6 bases). Germline values: CDR1 SGDLS, CDR2 YYNGEE. This CDR3 is built from 12 residues. Trimming left V 3 bases short and J 9 bases short, with 12 bases between. The CDR3 nucleotides read TGTGCCAGCAGCGAGGACAGCGTCCCCCAGTACTTC. This sequence encodes CASSEDSVPQYF.

The V gene is TRBV6-1, the J gene TRBJ1-2, with TRBD1 as a possible D gene (5 bases). The CDR3 has 14 residues. Germline values: CDR1 MNHNS, CDR2 SASEGT. The ends were cut back, 3 bases at V and 8 bases at J, with 16 bases in the middle. The CDR3, as DNA: TGTGCCAGCAGTGATTTTGGAGGGGCCGGGGGCTACACCTTC. This translates into CASSDFGGAGGYTF.

This clone was detected once. The rearrangement uses TRBV6-2 or TRBV6-3 and TRBJ2-6; 9 nucleotides align to TRBD1. V dropped 6 bases and J dropped 1; count of bases not matched to a gene: 7. The germline CDR1 and CDR2 sequences are MNHEY and SVGEGT. The CDR3 consists of 17 residues. The CDR3 is CASSDGTGFSGANVLTF. In DNA form, the CDR3 reads TGTGCCAGCAGCGACGGGACAGGGTTTTCTGGGGCCAACGTCCTGACTTTC.

This chain links TRBV3-1 (or the pseudogene TRBV3-2) with TRBJ2-5; a weak D match, TRBD2 (7 bases). Trimming took off 0 bases at V and 1 base at J, with 12 bases between the two ends. The CDR3 consists of 16 residues. Germline V gene data show CDR1 as LGHDT and CDR2 as YNNKEL (reference sequence). The CDR3 reads CASSQDFRGAQETQYF. CDR3 nucleotide sequence: TGTGCCAGCAGCCAAGATTTCCGGGGGGCCCAAGAGACCCAGTACTTC.

The genes are TRBV10-3 and TRBJ2-1, with 10 bases identical to TRBD2. V trimming: 6 bases; J trimming: 5 bases; junction bases outside the gene matches: 4. Germline V gives CDR1 ENHRY, CDR2 SYGVKD. The CDR3 consists of 14 residues. The chain's CDR3 is CAIRGGLANNEQFF. CDR3 DNA: TGTGCCATCAGGGGGGGACTAGCGAACAATGAGCAGTTCTTC.

J is TRBJ1-1 and V is TRBV19; 9 bases line up with TRBD1. The CDR3 is 16 amino acids. V lost 7 bases and J lost 0; bases outside the gene matches: 9. The germline CDR1 and CDR2 sequences are LNHDA and SQIVND (reference sequence). This CDR3 reads CASKPGTGMMNTEAFF. The CDR3, as DNA: TGTGCCAGTAAACCCGGGACAGGGATGATGAACACTGAAGCTTTCTTT.